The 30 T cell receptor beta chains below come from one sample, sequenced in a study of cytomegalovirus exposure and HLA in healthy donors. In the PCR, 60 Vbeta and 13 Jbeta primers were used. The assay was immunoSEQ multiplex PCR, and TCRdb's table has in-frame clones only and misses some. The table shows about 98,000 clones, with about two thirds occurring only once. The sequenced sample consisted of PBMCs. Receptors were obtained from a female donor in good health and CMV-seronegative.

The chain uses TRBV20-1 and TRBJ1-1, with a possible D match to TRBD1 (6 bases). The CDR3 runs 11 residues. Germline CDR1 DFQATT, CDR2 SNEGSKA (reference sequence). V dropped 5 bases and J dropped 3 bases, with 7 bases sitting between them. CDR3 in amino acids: CSAAGDTEAFF. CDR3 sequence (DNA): TGCAGTGCTGCAGGGGACACTGAAGCTTTCTTT.

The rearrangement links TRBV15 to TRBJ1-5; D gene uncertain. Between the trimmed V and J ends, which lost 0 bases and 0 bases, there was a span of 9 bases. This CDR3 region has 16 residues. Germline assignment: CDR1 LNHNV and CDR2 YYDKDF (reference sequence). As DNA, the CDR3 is TGTGCCACCAGCAGAGATACGGGGTATAGCAATCAGCCCCAGCATTTT. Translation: CATSRDTGYSNQPQHF.

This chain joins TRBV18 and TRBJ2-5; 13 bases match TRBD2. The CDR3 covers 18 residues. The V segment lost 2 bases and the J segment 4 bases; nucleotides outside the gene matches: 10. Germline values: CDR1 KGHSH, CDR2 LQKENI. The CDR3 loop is CASSPVGTSGKSGETQYF. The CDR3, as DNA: TGTGCCAGCTCACCAGTTGGGACTAGCGGGAAAAGCGGAGAGACCCAGTACTTC.

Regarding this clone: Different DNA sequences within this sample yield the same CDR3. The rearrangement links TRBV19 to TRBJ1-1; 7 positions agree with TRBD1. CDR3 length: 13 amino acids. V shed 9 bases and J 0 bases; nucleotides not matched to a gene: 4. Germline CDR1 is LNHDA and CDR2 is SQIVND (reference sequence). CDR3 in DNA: TGTGCCAGCAAGGGACAGCTGAACACTGAAGCTTTCTTT. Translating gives CASKGQLNTEAFF. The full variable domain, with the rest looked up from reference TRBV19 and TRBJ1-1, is DGGITQSPKYLFRKEGQNVTLSCEQNLNHDAMYWYRQDPGQGLRLIYYSQIVNDFQKGDIAEGYSVSREKKESFPLTVTSAQKNPTAFYLCASKGQLNTEAFFGQGTRLTVV.

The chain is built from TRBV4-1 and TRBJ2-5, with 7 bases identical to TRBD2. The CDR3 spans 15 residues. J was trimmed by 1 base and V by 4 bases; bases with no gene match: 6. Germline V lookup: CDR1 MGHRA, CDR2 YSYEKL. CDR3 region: CASSRTRGFQETQYF. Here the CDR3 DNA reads TGCGCCAGCAGCCGGACTAGAGGTTTCCAAGAGACCCAGTACTTC.

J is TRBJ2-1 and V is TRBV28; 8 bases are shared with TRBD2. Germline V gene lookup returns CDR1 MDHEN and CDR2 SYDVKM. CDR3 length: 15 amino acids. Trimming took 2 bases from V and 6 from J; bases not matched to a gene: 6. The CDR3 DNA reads TGTGCCAGCAGTTTACCGGGACTAGGGGCCAATGAGCAGTTCTTC. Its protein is CASSLPGLGANEQFF.

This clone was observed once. The CDR3 region is CASSQDPQGWSPLHF. In DNA form, the CDR3 reads TGCGCCAGCAGCCAAGATCCTCAGGGGTGGTCACCCCTCCACTTT. This chain uses TRBV4-3 with TRBJ1-6, with D perhaps TRBD1 (6 bases). V shed 0 bases and J shed 10 bases, with 13 bases lying between them. The CDR3 is made up of 15 amino acids. Germline assignment: CDR1 LGHNA and CDR2 YSLEER.

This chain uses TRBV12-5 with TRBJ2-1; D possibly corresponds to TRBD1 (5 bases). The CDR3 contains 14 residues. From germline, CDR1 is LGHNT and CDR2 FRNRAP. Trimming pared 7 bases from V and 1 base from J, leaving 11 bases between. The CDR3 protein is CASELQASYNEQFF. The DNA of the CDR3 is TGTGCTAGTGAGCTACAGGCGTCCTACAATGAGCAGTTCTTC.

CDR3 in amino acids: CASSDKYGGLNTGELFF. The CDR3 DNA follows: TGTGCCAGCAGCGATAAGTACGGGGGATTAAACACCGGGGAGCTGTTTTTT. This chain links TRBV7-9 with TRBJ2-2; TRBD2 might be the D (6 bases). This CDR3 is built from 17 residues. Per the germline V gene, CDR1 is SEHNR and CDR2 is FQNEAQ (reference sequence). V lost 5 bases and J lost 2, with 18 bases in between.

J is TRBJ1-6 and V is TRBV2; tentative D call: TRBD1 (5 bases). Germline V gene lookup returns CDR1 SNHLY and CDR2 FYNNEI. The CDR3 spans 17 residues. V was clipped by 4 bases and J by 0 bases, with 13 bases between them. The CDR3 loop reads CASSGGALSSYNSPLHF. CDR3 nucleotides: TGTGCCAGCAGTGGGGGCGCCTTGAGCTCCTATAATTCACCCCTCCACTTT. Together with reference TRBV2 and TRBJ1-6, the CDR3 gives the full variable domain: EPEVTQTPSHQVTQMGQEVILRCVPISNHLYFYWYRQILGQKVEFLVSFYNNEISEKSEIFDDQFSVERPDGSNFTLKIRSTKLEDSAMYFCASSGGALSSYNSPLHFGNGTRLTVT.

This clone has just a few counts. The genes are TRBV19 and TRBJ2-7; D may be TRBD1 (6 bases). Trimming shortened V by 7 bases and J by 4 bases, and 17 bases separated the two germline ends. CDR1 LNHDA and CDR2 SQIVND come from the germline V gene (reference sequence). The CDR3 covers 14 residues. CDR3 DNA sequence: TGTGCCAGTACCCCGACAGGCTATGGTTACGAGCAGTACTTC. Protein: CASTPTGYGYEQYF.

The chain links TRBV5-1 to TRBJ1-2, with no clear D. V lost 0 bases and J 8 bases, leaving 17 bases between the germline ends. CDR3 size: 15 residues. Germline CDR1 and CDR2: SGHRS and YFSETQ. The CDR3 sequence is CASSLDRDVGGGYTF. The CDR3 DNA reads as TGCGCCAGCAGCTTGGACAGAGACGTCGGAGGAGGCTACACCTTC.

The DNA for the CDR3 is TGTGCCAGCAGCGAGGGACAGTTGGGTGGCTACACCTTC. Translated: CASSEGQLGGYTF. The chain has TRBV6-1 and TRBJ1-2, with 7 bases lining up with TRBD1. V trimming: 6 bases; J trimming: 7 bases; junction bases outside the gene matches: 8. Germline CDR1 MNHNS, CDR2 SASEGT. The CDR3 spans 13 residues.

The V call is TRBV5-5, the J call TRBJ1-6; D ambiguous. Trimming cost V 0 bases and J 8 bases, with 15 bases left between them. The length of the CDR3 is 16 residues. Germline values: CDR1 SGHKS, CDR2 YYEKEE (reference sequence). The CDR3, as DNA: TGTGCCAGCAGCTTGGACCTGAGTGGGAGTCATTCACCCCTCCACTTT. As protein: CASSLDLSGSHSPLHF.

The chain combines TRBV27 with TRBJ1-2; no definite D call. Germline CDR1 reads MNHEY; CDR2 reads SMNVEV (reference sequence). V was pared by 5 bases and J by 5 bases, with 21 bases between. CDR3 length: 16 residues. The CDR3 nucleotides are TGTGCCAGCAGTCTTTCGGCGGGAGGGTGGCCTTATGGCTACACCTTC. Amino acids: CASSLSAGGWPYGYTF.

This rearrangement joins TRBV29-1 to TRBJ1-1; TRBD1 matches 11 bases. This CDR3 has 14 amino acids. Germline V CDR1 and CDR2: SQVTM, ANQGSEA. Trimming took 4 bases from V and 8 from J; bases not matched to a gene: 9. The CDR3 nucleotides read TGCAGCGTTGTGAGGACAGGGGGCTTAGGAGAAGCTTTCTTT. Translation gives CSVVRTGGLGEAFF.

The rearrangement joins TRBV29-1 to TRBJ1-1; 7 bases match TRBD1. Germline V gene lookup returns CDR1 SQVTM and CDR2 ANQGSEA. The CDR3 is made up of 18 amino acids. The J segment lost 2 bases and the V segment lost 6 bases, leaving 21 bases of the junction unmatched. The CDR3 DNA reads TGCAGCGTCACACCGCGGGGACAGTTATTATTCTTAAACACTGAAGCTTTCTTT. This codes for CSVTPRGQLLFLNTEAFF.

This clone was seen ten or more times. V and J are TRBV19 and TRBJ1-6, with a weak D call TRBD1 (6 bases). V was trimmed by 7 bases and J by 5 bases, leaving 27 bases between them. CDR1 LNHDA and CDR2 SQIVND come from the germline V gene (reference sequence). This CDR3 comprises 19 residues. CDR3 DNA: TGTGCCAGTACAAGGTGGGTGCAGGGGCCCCATGGGGATAATTCACCCCTCCACTTT. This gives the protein CASTRWVQGPHGDNSPLHF.

The CDR3 sequence is CASSPSTGEYSGNTIYF. CDR3 bases: TGTGCCAGCAGCCCTTCGACAGGGGAGTACTCTGGAAACACCATATATTTT. The chain joins TRBV7-6 to TRBJ1-3; 8 bases line up with TRBD1. Germline V CDR1 and CDR2: SGHVS, FNYEAQ. The trim removed 5 bases at V and 0 bases at J, leaving 9 bases unmatched. CDR3 length: 17 residues.

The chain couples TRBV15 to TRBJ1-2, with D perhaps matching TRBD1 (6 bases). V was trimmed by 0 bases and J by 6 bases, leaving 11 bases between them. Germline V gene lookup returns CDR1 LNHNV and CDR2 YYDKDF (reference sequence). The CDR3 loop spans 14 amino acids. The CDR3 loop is CATSRDQGWDGYTF. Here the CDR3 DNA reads TGTGCCACCAGCAGAGATCAGGGGTGGGATGGCTACACCTTC.

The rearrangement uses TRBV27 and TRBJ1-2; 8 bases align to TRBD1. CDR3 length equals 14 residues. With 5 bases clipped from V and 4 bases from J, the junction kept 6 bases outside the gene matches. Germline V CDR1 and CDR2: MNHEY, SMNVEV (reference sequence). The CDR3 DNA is TGTGCCAGCAGTAGTCTGGACAGGGCCTATGGCTACACCTTC. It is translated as CASSSLDRAYGYTF.

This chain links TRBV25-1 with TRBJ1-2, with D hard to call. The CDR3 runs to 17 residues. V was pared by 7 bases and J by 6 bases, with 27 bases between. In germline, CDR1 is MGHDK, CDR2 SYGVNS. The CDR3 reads CASTLRPAASSEDGYTF. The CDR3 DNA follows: TGTGCCAGCACCCTCCGGCCGGCAGCCTCAAGCGAGGATGGCTACACCTTC.

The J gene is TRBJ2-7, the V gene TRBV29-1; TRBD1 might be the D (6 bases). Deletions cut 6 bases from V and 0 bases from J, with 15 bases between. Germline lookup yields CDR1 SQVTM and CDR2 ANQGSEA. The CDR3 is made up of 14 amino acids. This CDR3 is CSVLTGTSSYEQYF. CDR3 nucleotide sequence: TGCAGCGTCCTGACAGGAACTAGCTCCTACGAGCAGTACTTC.

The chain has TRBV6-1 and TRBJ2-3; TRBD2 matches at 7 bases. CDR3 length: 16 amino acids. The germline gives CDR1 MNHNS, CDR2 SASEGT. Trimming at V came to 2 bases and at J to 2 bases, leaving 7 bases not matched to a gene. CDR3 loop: CASSERAGWLTDTQYF. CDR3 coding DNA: TGTGCCAGCAGTGAAAGAGCGGGATGGCTCACAGATACGCAGTATTTT.

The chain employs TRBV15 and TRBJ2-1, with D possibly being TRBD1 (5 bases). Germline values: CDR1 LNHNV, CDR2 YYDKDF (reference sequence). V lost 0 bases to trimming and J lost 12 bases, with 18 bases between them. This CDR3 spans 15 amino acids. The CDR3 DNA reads TGTGCCACCAGCAGAGATCAGGACCCCCCAAGGGGGCAGTTCTTC. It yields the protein CATSRDQDPPRGQFF.

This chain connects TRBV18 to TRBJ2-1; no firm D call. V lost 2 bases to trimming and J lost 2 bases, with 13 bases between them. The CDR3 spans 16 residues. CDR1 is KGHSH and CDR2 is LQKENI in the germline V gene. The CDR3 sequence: CASSPGIALTYNEQFF. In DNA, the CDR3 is TGTGCCAGCTCACCAGGTATAGCCCTAACCTACAATGAGCAGTTCTTC.

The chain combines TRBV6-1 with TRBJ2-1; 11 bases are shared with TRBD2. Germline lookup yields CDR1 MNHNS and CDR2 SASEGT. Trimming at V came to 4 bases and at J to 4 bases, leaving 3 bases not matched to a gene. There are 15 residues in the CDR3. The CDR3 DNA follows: TGTGCCAGCAGTGTAGCGGGAGGGGGTTACAATGAGCAGTTCTTC. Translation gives CASSVAGGGYNEQFF.

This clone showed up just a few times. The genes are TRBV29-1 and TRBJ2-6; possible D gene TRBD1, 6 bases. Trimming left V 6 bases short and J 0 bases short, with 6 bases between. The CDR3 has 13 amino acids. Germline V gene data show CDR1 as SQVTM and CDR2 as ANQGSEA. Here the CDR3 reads CSVDSSGANVLTF. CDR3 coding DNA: TGCAGCGTGGACAGCTCTGGGGCCAACGTCCTGACTTTC.

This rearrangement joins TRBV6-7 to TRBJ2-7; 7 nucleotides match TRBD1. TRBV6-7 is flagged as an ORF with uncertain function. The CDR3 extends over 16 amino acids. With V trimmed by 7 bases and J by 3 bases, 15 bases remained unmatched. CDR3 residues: CASTAQGDTPFYEQYF. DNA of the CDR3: TGTGCCAGCACCGCCCAGGGGGATACCCCTTTCTACGAGCAGTACTTC.

The DNA for the CDR3 is TGTGCCAGCAGCCCGGCGTTCCCGGGACAGGGCTACGAGCAGTACTTC. It translates to CASSPAFPGQGYEQYF. The chain recombines TRBV7-9 with TRBJ2-7; 9 bases agree with TRBD1. Germline CDR1 reads SEHNR; CDR2 reads FQNEAQ (reference sequence). With 5 bases clipped from V and 3 bases from J, the junction kept 11 bases outside the gene matches. The CDR3 runs to 16 residues. The full variable domain, in which reference TRBV7-9 and TRBJ2-7 provide the parts outside the CDR3, is DTGVSQNPRHKITKRGQNVTFRCDPISEHNRLYWYRQTLGQGPEFLTYFQNEAQLEKSRLLSDRFSAERPKGSFSTLEIQRTEQGDSAMYLCASSPAFPGQGYEQYFGPGTRLTVT.